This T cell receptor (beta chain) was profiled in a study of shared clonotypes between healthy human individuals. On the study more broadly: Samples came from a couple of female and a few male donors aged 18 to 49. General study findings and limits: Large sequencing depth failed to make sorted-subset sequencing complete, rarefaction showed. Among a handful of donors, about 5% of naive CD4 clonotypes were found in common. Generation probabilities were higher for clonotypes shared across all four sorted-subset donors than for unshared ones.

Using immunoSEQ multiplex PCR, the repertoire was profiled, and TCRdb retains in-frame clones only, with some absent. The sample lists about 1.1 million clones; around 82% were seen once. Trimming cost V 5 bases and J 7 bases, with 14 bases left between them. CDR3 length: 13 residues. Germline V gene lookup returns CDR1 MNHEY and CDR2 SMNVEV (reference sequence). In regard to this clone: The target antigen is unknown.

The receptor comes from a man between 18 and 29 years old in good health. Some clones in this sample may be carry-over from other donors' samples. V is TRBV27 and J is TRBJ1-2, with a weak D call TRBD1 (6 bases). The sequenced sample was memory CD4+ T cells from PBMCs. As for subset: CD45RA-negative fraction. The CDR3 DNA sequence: TGTGCCAGCAGTGCCCAGATGGGGGCTGGCTACACCTTC. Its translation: CASSAQMGAGYTF.